This TCR beta chain was recovered during a study of blood T cells in healthy people across ages (dated by TCRdb to the mid-2010s). For the study in its entirety: Template switching captured roughly one uniquely barcoded TCR beta cDNA molecule per two T cells in model experiments. Age-related changes in TCR beta repertoire diversity were measured in the study by deep sequencing normalized with unique cDNA molecular identifiers. The donors were split into four age groups: young (average 16 years), middle-aged (39), aged (62) and long-lived (over 75). Donors of different ages were randomly distributed across sequencing lanes to avoid experimental bias. The study analyzed two additional independent replicas of 1 million unique cDNA reads from the same blood draw for two donors, one aged 18 to 30 and one aged 80 or older. Study-level results and caveats: Because donor CMV infection status was unknown, age-related changes in expanded clonotypes were potentially confounded. Bulk unsorted PBMC profiling prevented conclusive comparison of naive and antigen-experienced compartments. Estimates of total diversity based on one million sequenced T cells were considered lower bounds and underestimates. As age increased, observed TCR beta diversity per million T cells dropped in a roughly linear way, and a significant reduction was already evident by age about 40. Compared with the aged group, the long-lived group had more naive CD4+ T cells, fewer expanded clones and increased TCR diversity, suggesting age selection. There was a strong correlation between observed TCR beta diversity and the percentage of naive T cells measured by flow cytometry.

V lost 3 bases and J lost 1 base; the stretch between them is 6 bases long. The cysteine opens and the phenylalanine closes a CDR3 of 13 amino acids. Left in the record is the CDR3 DNA by itself, 39 bases read in frame from the first base. The germline V gene provides CDR1 SGDLS and CDR2 YYNGEE. In the case of this clonotype: Its antigen specificity is not known. Base qualities are not recorded, but no much larger clone differs from it by a single base.

Donors were 39 systemically healthy Caucasian individuals from Russia aged roughly 6 to 100 years. Each donor gave ten milliliters of peripheral blood, collected into EDTA-treated Vacutainer tubes. PBMCs were isolated by Ficoll-Paque density-gradient centrifugation, with at least 6 million obtained per sample. Trizol reagent was used to extract total RNA from the PBMCs, yielding at least 5 micrograms per sample. For every donor, an aliquot of PBMCs went through flow cytometry to measure the percentages of naive CD45RAhigh/CD27high T cells. Library creation used 5' RACE. The listed sequencing device is Illumina HiSeq 2500. A second PCR of roughly 7 to 12 cycles was run with a J-beta primer mix and a sample-barcoded 5' primer. Each TCR beta cDNA molecule received a unique molecular identifier from a template-switch 5' adaptor carrying 12 random nucleotides. At least 3 million CDR3-containing paired-end reads were obtained from each sample. All of the RNA was converted into first-strand cDNA using the Mint cDNA synthesis kit, with a TRBC-specific oligonucleotide serving as the primer. Following uracil-DNA glycosylase treatment, all cDNA underwent a first 18-cycle PCR with the universal primers M1SS and BC2_uni_R. The authors' analysis ran thus. Each sample was normalized by randomly selecting 1 million high-quality reads, each carrying a distinct molecular identifier. Instead of being binned into consensus sequences, reads that shared molecular identifiers were thrown out. MiTCR, with a Q25 quality threshold and the strictest error-elimination algorithm, was used for CDR3 identification, clonotype clustering and error correction. A nonparametric unseen species model with Euler transformation was used to estimate lower-bound total TCR beta diversity. Using fastp trimming at Q25 and MiXCR clonotype assembly, TCRdb reanalyzed the public sequencing data and kept in-frame beta chains. Each entry is one CDR3 protein sequence, shown with its most common DNA and genes. It is TCRdb's table, rather than the study itself, that gives the V and J calls and clone size. The sample yields approximately 690,000 distinct CDR3 sequences; about 53% were counted once. The ten largest clonotypes hold around 37% of the sample.

Sequenced sample: blood. The sequence came from a man aged 60 to 75 in good health. The chain is made from TRBV9 and TRBJ2-3; the D gene assignment is ambiguous. In nucleotide form, the sequence is TGTGCCAGCAGCGCCGCTCGCACAGATACGCAGTATTTT. Its product reads: CASSAARTDTQYF.